Presented here are 7 T cell receptor beta chains from one specimen sequenced in a study of T cell changes during pregnancy in multiple sclerosis. Measured with immunoSEQ multiplex PCR; TCRdb has only the in-frame clones, and not every one. The sample comprises fewer than 100,000 clones, about 93% of which are singletons, and roughly 2.6% rests with the top ten. The specimen was peripheral blood, collected after pregnancy. Source of these receptors: a female donor in good health, enrolled as a control in a pregnancy study.

This clone appeared once. The V gene is TRBV28, the J gene TRBJ1-5; no reliable D call. Trimming shortened V by 4 bases and J by 0 bases, and 10 bases separated the two germline ends. The CDR3 is made up of 15 amino acids. Germline lookup yields CDR1 MDHEN and CDR2 SYDVKM. The CDR3 DNA sequence: TGTGCCAGCAGTTCCTTCGGGTCTAGCAATCAGCCCCAGCATTTT. Its protein is CASSSFGSSNQPQHF.

V and J are TRBV7-9 and TRBJ1-2; 9 bases align to TRBD1. With 5 bases clipped from V and 8 bases from J, the junction kept 12 bases outside the gene matches. This CDR3 has 15 amino acids. In germline, CDR1 is SEHNR, CDR2 FQNEAQ (reference sequence). The CDR3 reads CASSPRNGGQGGYTF. CDR3 DNA sequence: TGTGCCAGCAGCCCTCGAAACGGTGGACAGGGGGGCTACACCTTC.

This chain joins TRBV2 and TRBJ2-2; 9 bases match TRBD2. The germline V gene encodes CDR1 SNHLY and CDR2 FYNNEI. V lost 1 base to trimming and J lost 5 bases; unmatched junction nucleotides: 2. The CDR3 is 15 residues long. The CDR3 DNA reads as TGTGCCAGCAGTGAAGTAGCGGGAGTTACCGGGGAGCTGTTTTTT. Amino acids: CASSEVAGVTGELFF.

The CDR3 nucleotides are TGCGCCAGCAGCGTAGGCCTGGGCGGGGGAAACATTCAGTACTTC. It specifies CASSVGLGGGNIQYF. V is TRBV5-1 and J is TRBJ2-4, with 7 positions matching TRBD2. Per germline, CDR1 SGHRS and CDR2 YFSETQ. This CDR3 has 15 residues. J gave up 6 bases and V 4 bases, and 10 bases lay outside the gene matches. Together with reference TRBV5-1 and TRBJ2-4, the CDR3 gives the full variable domain: KAGVTQTPRYLIKTRGQQVTLSCSPISGHRSVSWYQQTPGQGLQFLFEYFSETQRNKGNFPGRFSGRQFSNSRSEMNVSTLELGDSALYLCASSVGLGGGNIQYFGAGTRLSVL.

The chain links TRBV5-1 to TRBJ2-2; 9 bases are a match to TRBD1. The CDR3 extends over 16 amino acids. V shed 0 bases and J 6 bases; nucleotides not matched to a gene: 6. Germline values: CDR1 SGHRS, CDR2 YFSETQ. In nucleotides, the CDR3 is TGCGCCAGCAGCTTGGTCGGGACAGGGACGGCCGGGGAGCTGTTTTTT. Residues: CASSLVGTGTAGELFF.

The V call is TRBV28, the J call TRBJ1-2, with D uncertain. Germline CDR1 is MDHEN and CDR2 is SYDVKM. The CDR3 consists of 16 residues. V lost 6 bases to trimming and J lost 4 bases, with 21 bases between them. The CDR3 DNA reads TGTGCCAGCAGCCGAAACCCCCTGGAACAGAGCTATGGCTACACCTTC. It yields the protein CASSRNPLEQSYGYTF.

The chain links TRBV4-2 to TRBJ2-1; TRBD2 might be the D (6 bases). The V gene's germline CDR1 is LGHNA and CDR2 YNFKEQ. V was cut by 1 base and J by 10 bases, with 11 bases left in between. The CDR3 is 13 residues long. The CDR3 region has the DNA TGTGCCAGCAGCCAAGCGGGGCGGGGCGAGCAGTTCTTC. This sequence encodes CASSQAGRGEQFF.